A selection of T cell receptor beta chains follows, all from one sample in a study of molecular identifiers for immune sequencing clone quantification. TCRdb analysed the PCR reads with MiXCR anew, one entry per CDR3 protein. The profile shows about 300,000 distinct CDR3 sequences, about 22% of them singletons. Sequencing input: naive CD8+ T cells from blood, with Jurkat cell RNA spiked in. These TCRs come from a human donor in good health. Some libraries in this study had Jurkat cell RNA spiked in. Each CDR3 is given with its conserved first and last residue. A D gene is named only where the DNA matches it firmly. Rows give clone size only sometimes, using once, few, many, or a class for an expanded clone.

>few|-|TRBV5-5|TRBJ1-1
TGTGCCAGCAGCTTGAGTCGTGCAGGGAACGAGAACACTGAAGCTTTCTTT
CASSLSRAGNENTEAFF
>many|-|TRBV2|TRBJ2-4
TGTGCCAGTAAGATTCGGACTGCAATACGAACGGGGGAAAACATTCAGTACTTC
CASKIRTAIRTGENIQYF
>-|TRBD2|TRBV7-9|TRBJ2-1
TGTGCCAGCAGCGCAAGACTAGCGGGAGAGTCGGGTAATGAGCAGTTCTTC
CASSARLAGESGNEQFF
>many|TRBD2|TRBV5-4|TRBJ2-3
TGTGCCAGCAGCGTTCGACTAGCCCCTAGCACAGATACGCAGTATTTT
CASSVRLAPSTDTQYF
>many|-|TRBV30|TRBJ2-7
TGTGCCTGGAGTGTATTGAGCTCCTACGAGCAGTACTTC
CAWSVLSSYEQYF
>few|-|TRBV4-1|TRBJ2-1
TGCGCCAGCAGCCAAGGGCGAAGTGGGGATGAGCAGTTCTTC
CASSQGRSGDEQFF
>many|-|TRBV20-1|TRBJ2-3
TGCAGTGCCAAGGGTGTGGGGGCCTACACAGATACGCAGTATTTT
CSAKGVGAYTDTQYF
>few|-|TRBV29-1|TRBJ2-7
TGCAGCGTTGAATCGGGGCCAGGCTACGAGCAGTACTTC
CSVESGPGYEQYF
>many|TRBD2|TRBV7-9|TRBJ2-7
TGTGCCAGCAGCCCCGCCTCTAGCGGGAGCCACGAGCAGTACTTC
CASSPASSGSHEQYF
>-|-|TRBV3-1|TRBJ2-7
TGTGCCAGCAGCCAAAGTCGGCCCTACGAGCAGTACTTC
CASSQSRPYEQYF
>few|TRBD2|TRBV7-3|TRBJ2-1
TGTGCCAGCAGCCCCGGGGTAGCGGGAGATGAGCAGTTCTTC
CASSPGVAGDEQFF
>many|-|TRBV6-1|TRBJ2-7
TGTGCCAGCAGTGACGGATACGAGCAGTACTTC
CASSDGYEQYF